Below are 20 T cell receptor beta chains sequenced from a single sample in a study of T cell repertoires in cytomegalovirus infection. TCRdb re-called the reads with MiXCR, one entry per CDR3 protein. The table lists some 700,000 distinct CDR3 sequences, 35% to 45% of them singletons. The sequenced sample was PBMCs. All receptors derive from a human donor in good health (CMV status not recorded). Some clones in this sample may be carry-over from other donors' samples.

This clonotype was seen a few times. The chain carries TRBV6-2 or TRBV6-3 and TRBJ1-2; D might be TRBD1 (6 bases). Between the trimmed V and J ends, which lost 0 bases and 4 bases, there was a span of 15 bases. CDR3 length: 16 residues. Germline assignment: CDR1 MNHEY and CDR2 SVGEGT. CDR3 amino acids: CASSYSKTRGSYGYTF. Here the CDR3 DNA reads TGTGCCAGCAGTTACTCTAAGACCAGGGGAAGCTATGGCTACACCTTC.

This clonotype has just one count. The CDR3 spells CAWSDPRDRGRNTEAFF. The CDR3 nucleotides are TGTGCCTGGAGTGACCCACGGGACAGGGGGAGAAACACTGAAGCTTTCTTT. J is TRBJ1-1 and V is TRBV30, with TRBD1 identical over 11 bases. The CDR3 totals 17 residues. After removal of 1 base from V and 2 bases from J, the junction contained 9 bases not matched to a gene. Germline assignment: CDR1 GTSNPN and CDR2 SVGIG (reference sequence). The entire variable domain, with the rest obtained from reference TRBV30 and TRBJ1-1, is as follows: SQTIHQWPATLVQPVGSPLSLECTVEGTSNPNLYWYRQAAGRGLQLLFYSVGIGQISSEVPQNLSASRPQDRQFILSSKKLLLSDSGFYLCAWSDPRDRGRNTEAFFGQGTRLTVV.

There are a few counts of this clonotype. DNA of the CDR3: TGTGCCAGCAGCTTAGGCGGGACAGGGGGGACCTACGAGCAGTACTTC. Translation gives CASSLGGTGGTYEQYF. The chain uses TRBV7-2 and TRBJ2-7; the match to TRBD1 covers 11 bases. The CDR3 sequence is 16 residues long. Germline V gives CDR1 SGHTA, CDR2 FQGNSA. J lost 2 bases, V lost 1 base, and 4 bases had no gene match.

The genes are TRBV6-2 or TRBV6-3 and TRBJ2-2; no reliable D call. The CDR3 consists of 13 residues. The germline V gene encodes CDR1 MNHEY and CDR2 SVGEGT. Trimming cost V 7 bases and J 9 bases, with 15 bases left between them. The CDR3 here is CASNQDGRRELFF. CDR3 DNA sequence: TGTGCCAGCAACCAGGATGGGCGACGGGAGCTGTTTTTT.

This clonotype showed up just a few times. The CDR3 is CASPPQGIGGELFF. In DNA form, the CDR3 reads TGTGCCAGCCCGCCCCAGGGGATTGGCGGGGAGCTGTTTTTT. The J gene is TRBJ2-2, the V gene TRBV7-2; possibly TRBD1 for D (6 bases). V gave up 8 bases and J gave up 7 bases, with 17 bases separating them. Germline lookup yields CDR1 SGHTA and CDR2 FQGNSA. The CDR3 totals 14 residues.

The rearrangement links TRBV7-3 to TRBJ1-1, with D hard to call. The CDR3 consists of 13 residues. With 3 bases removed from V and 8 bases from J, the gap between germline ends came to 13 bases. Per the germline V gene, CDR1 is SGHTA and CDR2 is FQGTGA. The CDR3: CASSFLPGLEAFF. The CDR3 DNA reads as TGTGCCAGCAGCTTCCTGCCGGGTTTGGAAGCTTTCTTT.

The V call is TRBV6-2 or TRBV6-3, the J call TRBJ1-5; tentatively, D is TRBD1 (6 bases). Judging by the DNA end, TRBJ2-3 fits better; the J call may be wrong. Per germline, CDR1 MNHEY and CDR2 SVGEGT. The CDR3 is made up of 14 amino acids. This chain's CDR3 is CASSFYRVDQPQYF. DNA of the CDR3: TGTGCCAGCAGTTTCTACAGGGTAGATCAGCCCCAGTATTTT.

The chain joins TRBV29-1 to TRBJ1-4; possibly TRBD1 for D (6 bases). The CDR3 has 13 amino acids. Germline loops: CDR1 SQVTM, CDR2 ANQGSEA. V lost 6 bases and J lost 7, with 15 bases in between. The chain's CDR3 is CSVGGRGSEKLFF. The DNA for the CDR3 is TGCAGCGTGGGCGGCAGGGGTAGTGAAAAACTGTTTTTT.

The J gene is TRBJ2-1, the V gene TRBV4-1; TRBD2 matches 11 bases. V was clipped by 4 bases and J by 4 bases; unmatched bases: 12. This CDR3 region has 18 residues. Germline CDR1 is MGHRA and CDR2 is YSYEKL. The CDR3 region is CASSPTSSSGGPYNEQFF. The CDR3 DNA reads TGCGCCAGCAGCCCTACATCCTCTAGCGGGGGGCCATACAATGAGCAGTTCTTC.

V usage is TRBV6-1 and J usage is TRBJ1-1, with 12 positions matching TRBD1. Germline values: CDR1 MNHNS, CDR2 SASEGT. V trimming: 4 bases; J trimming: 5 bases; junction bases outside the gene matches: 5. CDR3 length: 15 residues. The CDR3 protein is CASSAGTGGFTEAFF. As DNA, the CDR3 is TGTGCCAGCAGTGCCGGGACAGGGGGCTTTACTGAAGCTTTCTTT.

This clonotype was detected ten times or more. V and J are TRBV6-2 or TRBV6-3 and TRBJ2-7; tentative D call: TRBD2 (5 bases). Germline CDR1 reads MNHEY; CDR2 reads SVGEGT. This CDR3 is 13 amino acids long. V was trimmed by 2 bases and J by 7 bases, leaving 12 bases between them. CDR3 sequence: CASSYERTGEQYF. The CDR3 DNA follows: TGTGCCAGCAGTTACGAGAGGACGGGGGAGCAGTACTTC.

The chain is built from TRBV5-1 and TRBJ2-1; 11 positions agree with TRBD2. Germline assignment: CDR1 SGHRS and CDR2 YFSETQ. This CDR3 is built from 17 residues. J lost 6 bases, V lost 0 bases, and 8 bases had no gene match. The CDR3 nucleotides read TGCGCCAGCAGCTTGGGAAGACTAGCGGGGCTCTTCAATGAGCAGTTCTTC. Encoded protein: CASSLGRLAGLFNEQFF.

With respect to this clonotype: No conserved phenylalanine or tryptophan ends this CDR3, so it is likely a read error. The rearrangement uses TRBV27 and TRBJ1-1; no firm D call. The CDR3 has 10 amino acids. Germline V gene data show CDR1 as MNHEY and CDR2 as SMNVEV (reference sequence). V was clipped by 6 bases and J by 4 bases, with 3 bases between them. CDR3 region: CASRGTEAFL. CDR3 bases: TGTGCCAGCAGGGGCACTGAAGCTTTCTTG.

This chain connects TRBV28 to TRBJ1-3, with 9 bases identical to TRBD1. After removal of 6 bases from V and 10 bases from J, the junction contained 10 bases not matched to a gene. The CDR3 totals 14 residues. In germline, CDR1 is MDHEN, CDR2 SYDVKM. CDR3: CASRVPGQGATIYF. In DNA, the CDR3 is TGTGCCAGCAGGGTACCGGGACAGGGAGCGACCATATATTTT.

The CDR3, as DNA: TGCGCCAGCAGCGCCGAAACCGGGCGCTCCTATAATTCACCCCTCCACTTT. Protein product: CASSAETGRSYNSPLHF. V usage is TRBV5-1 and J usage is TRBJ1-6; the D is unclear. Germline-derived CDR1 and CDR2 are SGHRS and YFSETQ. The length of the CDR3 is 17 residues. Trimming shortened V by 4 bases and J by 0 bases, and 14 bases separated the two germline ends.

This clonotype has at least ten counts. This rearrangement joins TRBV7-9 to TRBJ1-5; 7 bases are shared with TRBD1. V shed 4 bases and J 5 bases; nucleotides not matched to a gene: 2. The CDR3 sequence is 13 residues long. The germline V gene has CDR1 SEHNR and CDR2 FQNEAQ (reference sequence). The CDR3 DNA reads TGTGCCAGCAGCTCCAGGGGGGATCAGCCCCAGCATTTT. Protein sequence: CASSSRGDQPQHF. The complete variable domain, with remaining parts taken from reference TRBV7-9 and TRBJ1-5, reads DTGVSQNPRHKITKRGQNVTFRCDPISEHNRLYWYRQTLGQGPEFLTYFQNEAQLEKSRLLSDRFSAERPKGSFSTLEIQRTEQGDSAMYLCASSSRGDQPQHFGDGTRLSIL.

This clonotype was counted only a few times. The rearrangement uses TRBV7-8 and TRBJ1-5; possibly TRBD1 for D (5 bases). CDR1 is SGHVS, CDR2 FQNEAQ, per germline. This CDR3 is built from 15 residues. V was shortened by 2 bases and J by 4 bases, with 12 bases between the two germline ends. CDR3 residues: CASSLFRDVNQPQHF. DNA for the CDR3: TGTGCCAGCAGCTTATTTAGGGACGTAAATCAGCCCCAGCATTTT.

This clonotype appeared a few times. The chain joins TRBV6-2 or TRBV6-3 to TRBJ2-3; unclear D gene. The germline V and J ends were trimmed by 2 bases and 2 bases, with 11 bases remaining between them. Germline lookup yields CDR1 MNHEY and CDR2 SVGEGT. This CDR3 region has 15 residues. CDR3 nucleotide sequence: TGTGCCAGCAGTTACGGCGGTACATCCACAGATACGCAGTATTTT. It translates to CASSYGGTSTDTQYF.

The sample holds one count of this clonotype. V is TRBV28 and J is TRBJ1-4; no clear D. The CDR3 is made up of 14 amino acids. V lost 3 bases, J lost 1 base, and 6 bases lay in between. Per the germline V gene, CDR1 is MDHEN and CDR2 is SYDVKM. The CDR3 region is CASSLRGTNEKLFF. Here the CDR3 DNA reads TGTGCCAGCAGTTTGAGAGGAACTAATGAAAAACTGTTTTTT.

The CDR3 nucleotides read TGTGCCAGCATTGCGGTCACAGATACGCAGTATTTT. Protein sequence: CASIAVTDTQYF. The rearrangement joins TRBV2 to TRBJ2-3; D is ambiguous. The germline V gene encodes CDR1 SNHLY and CDR2 FYNNEI. This CDR3 spans 12 amino acids. The germline V and J ends were trimmed by 7 bases and 2 bases, with 7 bases remaining between them.